One and the same sample provided the 25 T cell receptor beta chains below, sequenced in a study of metastatic and nonmetastatic thyroid tumors. Through MiXCR, TCRdb re-clonotyped the PCR reads. Among 64,000 or so clones listed, 15% to 20% were seen once. Every patient was untreated before thyroid surgery. Source material: blood. These receptors all stem from a male donor with papillary thyroid cancer or a benign thyroid nodule (not recorded which). Some clones in this sample may be carry-over from other donors' samples.

This clone was counted ten times or more. The chain joins TRBV5-6 to TRBJ2-5; 10 bases line up with TRBD2. The CDR3 runs to 13 residues. J gave up 5 bases and V 4 bases, and 2 bases lay outside the gene matches. The germline gives CDR1 SGHDT, CDR2 YYEEEE. CDR3 protein: CASSLAGAETQYF. The CDR3 DNA reads as TGTGCCAGCAGCCTAGCGGGGGCGGAGACCCAGTACTTC. Complete variable domain (other parts from reference TRBV5-6 and TRBJ2-5): DAGVTQSPTHLIKTRGQQVTLRCSPKSGHDTVSWYQQALGQGPQFIFQYYEEEERQRGNFPDRFSGHQFPNYSSELNVNALLLGDSALYLCASSLAGAETQYFGPGTRLLVL.

With respect to this clone: It may be a read error: a sequence one base away is much more abundant. The V call is TRBV6-1, the J call TRBJ2-5, with a tentative D call TRBD2 (5 bases). The CDR3 covers 14 residues. Looked up from germline, CDR1 is MNHNS and CDR2 is SASEGT. CDR3 in DNA: TGTGCCAGCAGTGGCCCGGGATTCCAAGATACCCAGTACTTC. It translates to CASSGPGFQDTQYF.

This clone was detected many times. The genes are TRBV20-1 and TRBJ2-6; possible D gene TRBD1, 5 bases. Germline lookup yields CDR1 DFQATT and CDR2 SNEGSKA (reference sequence). V gave up 4 bases and J gave up 4 bases, with 11 bases separating them. The CDR3 consists of 14 residues. The CDR3 reads CSATGWVGANVLTF. The CDR3 DNA reads TGCAGTGCTACAGGGTGGGTAGGGGCCAACGTCCTGACTTTC.

In its sample, this clone was seen many times. The chain employs TRBV9 and TRBJ2-2, with 8 bases that match TRBD1. The J segment lost 3 bases and the V segment lost 5 bases, leaving 6 bases of the junction unmatched. The germline gives CDR1 SGDLS, CDR2 YYNGEE. This CDR3 has 15 amino acids. In DNA, the CDR3 is TGTGCCAGCAGTTGGCAGGGGGCCGACACCGGGGAGCTGTTTTTT. Its translation is CASSWQGADTGELFF.

This clone was counted ten times or more. The chain carries TRBV3-1 and TRBJ1-3; D call uncertain. Trimming stripped 2 bases from V and 0 bases from J, with 14 bases between. This CDR3 has 17 amino acids. Germline V gene sequence: CDR1 LGHDT, CDR2 YNNKEL (reference sequence). This chain's CDR3 is CASSQIRGKDSGNTIYF. The CDR3 nucleotides are TGTGCCAGCAGCCAAATAAGAGGCAAAGACTCTGGAAACACCATATATTTT.

This clone was detected ten times or more. This chain links TRBV27 with TRBJ2-7; 10 positions match TRBD2. Germline V CDR1 and CDR2: MNHEY, SMNVEV (reference sequence). The CDR3 extends over 14 amino acids. V was clipped by 8 bases and J by 3 bases; unmatched bases: 7. DNA for the CDR3: TGTGCCAGCCGGGGACTAGCGTTGGACTACGAGCAGTACTTC. This encodes CASRGLALDYEQYF.

This clone showed up many times. The chain has TRBV4-2 and TRBJ1-2; possible D gene TRBD1, 5 bases. Germline lookup yields CDR1 LGHNA and CDR2 YNFKEQ. The CDR3 sequence is 20 residues long. V lost 4 bases to trimming and J lost 7 bases, with 34 bases between them. CDR3 sequence (DNA): TGTGCCAGCAGCCGTATTTGGGAGAGTGGGGGGGACCCCCATTTAGGTGGCTACACCTTC. This gives the protein CASSRIWESGGDPHLGGYTF.

This clone was counted ten times or more. J is TRBJ1-6 and V is TRBV6-4, with TRBD1 as a possible D gene (5 bases). The CDR3 runs 15 residues. Trimming took off 6 bases at V and 7 bases at J, with 16 bases between the two ends. The germline gives CDR1 MRHNA, CDR2 SNTAGT. Here the CDR3 reads CASRASGTENSPLHF. The CDR3 bases are TGTGCCAGCAGAGCGTCCGGGACGGAGAATTCACCCCTCCACTTT.

This clone was picked up many times. One base away lies a much larger clone, so this may be a sequencing read error. The chain joins TRBV20-1 to TRBJ2-7; TRBD1 aligns across 10 bases. V shed 0 bases, J shed 4 bases, and the junction held 3 bases outside the gene matches. Germline V gene sequence: CDR1 DFQATT, CDR2 SNEGSKA (reference sequence). There are 14 residues in the CDR3. CDR3 bases: TGCAGTGCTAGAGATGGGACAGGGGATTACGAGCAGTACTTC. It yields the protein CSARDGTGDYEQYF.

This clone was seen many times. The chain combines TRBV3-1 with TRBJ2-3; the D gene is possibly TRBD2 (6 bases). Germline V CDR1 and CDR2: LGHDT, YNNKEL (reference sequence). V was shortened by 3 bases and J by 0 bases, with 13 bases between the two germline ends. The CDR3 has 16 amino acids. The CDR3 here is CASSQRTGLSTDTQYF. DNA of the CDR3: TGTGCCAGCAGCCAGCGAACGGGACTTAGCACAGATACGCAGTATTTT.

Many counts were recorded for this clone. The CDR3 here is CASSLGTKNIQYF. CDR3 DNA: TGTGCCAGCAGTTTGGGTACTAAAAACATTCAGTACTTC. V gene TRBV27 combines with J gene TRBJ2-4; D unresolved. Germline-derived CDR1 and CDR2 are MNHEY and SMNVEV (reference sequence). This CDR3 has 13 residues. V was pared by 3 bases and J by 4 bases, with 7 bases between.

This clone has only a few counts. The CDR3 reads CASSEWGQYEQYF. The CDR3 region has the DNA TGTGCCAGCAGTGAATGGGGGCAATACGAGCAGTACTTC. This chain links TRBV2 with TRBJ2-7; D is perhaps TRBD1 (6 bases). This CDR3 has 13 residues. The V end lost 2 bases, the J end lost 4 bases, and 9 bases lay between the germline ends. Germline lookup yields CDR1 SNHLY and CDR2 FYNNEI.

There are a few counts of this clone. The V and J genes are TRBV28 and TRBJ1-5; D perhaps matches TRBD1 (6 bases). The V gene lost 3 bases and the J gene lost 5 bases, with 14 bases spanning the gap. There are 15 residues in the CDR3. CDR1 and CDR2 from the germline V gene are MDHEN and SYDVKM. In DNA form, the CDR3 reads TGTGCCAGCAGTTTCGTCTCTCAGGGGTATCAGCCCCAGCATTTT. It codes for CASSFVSQGYQPQHF. The whole variable domain, remainder taken from reference TRBV28 and TRBJ1-5, is DVKVTQSSRYLVKRTGEKVFLECVQDMDHENMFWYRQDPGLGLRLIYFSYDVKMKEKGDIPEGYSVSREKKERFSLILESASTNQTSMYLCASSFVSQGYQPQHFGDGTRLSIL.

This clone has more than one count but fewer than ten. Mismatch with germline at one junction end may stem from a read error. The gene calls are TRBV15 and TRBJ1-5; the D gene is possibly TRBD1 (5 bases). The CDR3 runs 14 residues. CDR1 is LNHNV and CDR2 is YYDKDF in the germline V gene (reference sequence). The CDR3 sequence is CSTSIPQEGQPQHF. In DNA form, the CDR3 reads TGTTCCACCAGCATTCCTCAGGAGGGGCAGCCCCAGCATTTT.

This clone was detected ten times or more. The rearrangement links TRBV7-8 to TRBJ2-7; D not certain. The CDR3 runs 13 residues. Germline V gives CDR1 SGHVS, CDR2 FQNEAQ. V lost 5 bases to trimming and J lost 0 bases, with 8 bases between them. The CDR3 DNA reads as TGTGCCAGCAGCCTGGAGAGCTCCTACGAGCAGTACGTC. Translation: CASSLESSYEQYV.

This clone occurred many times. The chain links TRBV7-8 to TRBJ1-1; 10 nucleotides line up with TRBD1. This CDR3 contains 18 residues. Per germline, CDR1 SGHVS and CDR2 FQNEAQ. Unmatched junction bases numbered 11, after V lost 3 bases and J lost 1 base. The CDR3 sequence is CASSLITGTGARNTEAFF. CDR3 coding DNA: TGTGCCAGCAGCTTGATCACCGGGACAGGGGCGAGGAACACTGAAGCTTTCTTT.

This clone was counted many times. The chain recombines TRBV7-3 with TRBJ2-7, with 8 nucleotides matching TRBD1. V shed 1 base and J 3 bases; nucleotides not matched to a gene: 5. Germline V gene data show CDR1 as SGHTA and CDR2 as FQGTGA. This CDR3 contains 15 residues. CDR3 sequence: CASSLKAGGFYEQYF. Here the CDR3 DNA reads TGTGCCAGCAGCTTAAAGGCAGGGGGCTTCTACGAGCAGTACTTC.

This clone has ten or more counts. This chain uses TRBV5-6 with TRBJ1-2, with D possibly TRBD1 on 5 matching bases. V gave up 4 bases and J gave up 8 bases, with 12 bases separating them. The CDR3 contains 12 residues. Germline-derived CDR1 and CDR2 are SGHDT and YYEEEE. CDR3 residues: CASSRGVEGYTF. In DNA, the CDR3 is TGTGCCAGCAGCCGAGGGGTCGAGGGCTACACCTTC.

This clone was detected a few times. Possible read error: a much larger clone is one base away. V gene TRBV6-4 combines with J gene TRBJ1-1, with 7 bases lining up with TRBD1. V was pared by 8 bases and J by 4 bases, with 7 bases of the junction left unmatched. The CDR3 consists of 13 residues. CDR1 MRHNA and CDR2 SNTAGT come from the germline V gene. The CDR3 is CASARGDGTEAFF. CDR3 nucleotides: TGTGCCAGCGCCAGGGGGGATGGCACTGAAGCTTTCTTT.

Points on this clone: A clone one base away is much larger, so this may be a read error. CDR3 in DNA: TGCAGTGCTCATACGGGGGTCTCCTACAATGAGCAGTTCTTC. Its protein product is CSAHTGVSYNEQFF. The rearrangement links TRBV20-1 to TRBJ2-1, with TRBD2 as a possible D gene (6 bases). V shed 5 bases and J shed 0 bases, with 11 bases lying between them. This CDR3 comprises 14 residues. CDR1 and CDR2 from the germline V gene are DFQATT and SNEGSKA (reference sequence).

This clone appeared a single time. V gene TRBV5-1 combines with J gene TRBJ2-1, with 8 bases matching TRBD2. The germline gives CDR1 SGHRS, CDR2 YFSETQ. The J segment lost 7 bases and the V segment lost 6 bases, leaving 12 bases of the junction unmatched. This CDR3 has 15 residues. The CDR3 sequence is CASTPSGSAVNEQFF. The DNA for the CDR3 is TGCGCCAGCACCCCCAGCGGGAGTGCGGTGAATGAGCAGTTCTTC. Filled out from reference TRBV5-1 and TRBJ2-1, the complete variable domain reads KAGVTQTPRYLIKTRGQQVTLSCSPISGHRSVSWYQQTPGQGLQFLFEYFSETQRNKGNFPGRFSGRQFSNSRSEMNVSTLELGDSALYLCASTPSGSAVNEQFFGPGTRLTVL.

The DNA for the CDR3 is TGTGCCAGTACGCACGGGGGACAGGGACTAGCGCGCACCGGGGAGCTGTTTTTT. Its protein is CASTHGGQGLARTGELFF. The chain joins TRBV19 to TRBJ2-2, with D tentatively TRBD2 (10 bases). The V gene's germline CDR1 is LNHDA and CDR2 SQIVND (reference sequence). V was cut by 7 bases and J by 4 bases, with 25 bases left in between. The CDR3 extends over 18 amino acids.

This clone was seen a few times. The chain is built from TRBV6-2 or TRBV6-3 and TRBJ2-1; 8 nucleotides line up with TRBD2. The CDR3 consists of 16 residues. V was pared by 2 bases and J by 10 bases, with 13 bases of the junction left unmatched. The V gene's germline CDR1 is MNHEY and CDR2 SVGEGT. The CDR3 DNA reads as TGTGCCAGCAGTTACCTACAGGGACTAGAGGGAGGCGAGCAGTTCTTC. This translates into CASSYLQGLEGGEQFF.

The sample holds one count of this clone. The J gene is TRBJ1-2, the V gene TRBV7-2; TRBD1 aligns across 9 bases. There are 14 residues in the CDR3. V lost 1 base and J lost 3; bases outside the gene matches: 0. Germline assignment: CDR1 SGHTA and CDR2 FQGNSA. CDR3 sequence: CASSLGQGDYGYTF. The CDR3, as DNA: TGTGCCAGCAGCTTAGGACAGGGGGACTATGGCTACACCTTC. The full variable domain, in which reference TRBV7-2 and TRBJ1-2 provide the parts outside the CDR3, is GAGVSQSPSNKVTEKGKDVELRCDPISGHTALYWYRQSLGQGLEFLIYFQGNSAPDKSGLPSDRFSAERTGGSVSTLTIQRTQQEDSAVYLCASSLGQGDYGYTFGSGTRLTVV.

The chain uses TRBV13 and TRBJ2-2, with TRBD2 matching over 7 bases. The V gene's germline CDR1 is PRHDT and CDR2 FYEKMQ (reference sequence). V lost 5 bases, J lost 2 bases, and 23 bases stayed unmatched. The CDR3 spans 21 residues. The CDR3 DNA is TGTGCCAGCAGCCAATACCCCCTCGAGCGGGGTGTGGCTTCCAACACCGGGGAGCTGTTTTTT. This codes for CASSQYPLERGVASNTGELFF.